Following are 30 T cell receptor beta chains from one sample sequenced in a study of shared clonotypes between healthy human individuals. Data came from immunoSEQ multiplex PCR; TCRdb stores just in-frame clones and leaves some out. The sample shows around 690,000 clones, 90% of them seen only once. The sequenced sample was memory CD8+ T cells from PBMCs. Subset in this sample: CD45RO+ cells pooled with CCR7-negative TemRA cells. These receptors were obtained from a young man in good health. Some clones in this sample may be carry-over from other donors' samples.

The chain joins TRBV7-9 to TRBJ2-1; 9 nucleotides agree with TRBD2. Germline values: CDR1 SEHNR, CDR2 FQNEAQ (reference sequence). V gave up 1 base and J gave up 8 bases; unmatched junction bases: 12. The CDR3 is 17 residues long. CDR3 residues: CASSLVVVSGSWDEQFF. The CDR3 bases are TGTGCCAGCAGCTTAGTAGTGGTTAGCGGGAGTTGGGATGAGCAGTTCTTC.

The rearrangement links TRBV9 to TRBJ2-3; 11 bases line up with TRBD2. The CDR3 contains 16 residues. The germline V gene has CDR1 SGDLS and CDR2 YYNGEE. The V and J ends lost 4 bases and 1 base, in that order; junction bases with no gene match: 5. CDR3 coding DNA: TGTGCCAGCAGCTCGGGACTAGCGGAGCGCACAGATACGCAGTATTTT. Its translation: CASSSGLAERTDTQYF. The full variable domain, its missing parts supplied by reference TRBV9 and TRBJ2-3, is DSGVTQTPKHLITATGQRVTLRCSPRSGDLSVYWYQQSLDQGLQFLIQYYNGEERAKGNILERFSAQQFPDLHSELNLSSLELGDSALYFCASSSGLAERTDTQYFGPGTRLTVL.

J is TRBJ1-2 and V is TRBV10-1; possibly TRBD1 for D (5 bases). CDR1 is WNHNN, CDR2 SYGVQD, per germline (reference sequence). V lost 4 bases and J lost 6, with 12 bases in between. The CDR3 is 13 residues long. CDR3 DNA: TGCGCCAGCAGTGCGGCAGGGTCTAATGGCTACACCTTC. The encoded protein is CASSAAGSNGYTF.

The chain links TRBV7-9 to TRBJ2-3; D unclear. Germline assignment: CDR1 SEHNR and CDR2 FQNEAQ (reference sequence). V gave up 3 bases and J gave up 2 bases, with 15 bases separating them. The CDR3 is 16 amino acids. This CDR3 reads CASSLLSGLITDTQYF. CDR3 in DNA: TGTGCCAGCAGCTTGTTATCTGGGTTGATCACAGATACGCAGTATTTT.

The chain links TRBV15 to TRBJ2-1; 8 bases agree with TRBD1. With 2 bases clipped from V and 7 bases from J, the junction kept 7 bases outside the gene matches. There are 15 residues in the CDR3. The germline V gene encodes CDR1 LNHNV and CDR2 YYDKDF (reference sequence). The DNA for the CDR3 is TGTGCCACCAGCAGATATAGGACAGGGAGGAATGAGCAGTTCTTC. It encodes CATSRYRTGRNEQFF.

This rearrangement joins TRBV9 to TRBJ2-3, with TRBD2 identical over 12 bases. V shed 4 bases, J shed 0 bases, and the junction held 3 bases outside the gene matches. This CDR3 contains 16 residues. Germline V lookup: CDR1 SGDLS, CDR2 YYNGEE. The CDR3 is CASSPGLAGSTDTQYF. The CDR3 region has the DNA TGTGCCAGCAGCCCTGGACTAGCGGGGAGCACAGATACGCAGTATTTT.

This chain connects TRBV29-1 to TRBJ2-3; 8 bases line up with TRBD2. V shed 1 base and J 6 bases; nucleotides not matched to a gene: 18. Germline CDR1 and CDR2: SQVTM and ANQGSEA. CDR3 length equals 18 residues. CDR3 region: CSVEGGLAGPHPADTQYF. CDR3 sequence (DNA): TGCAGCGTTGAAGGGGGCCTAGCGGGCCCCCATCCCGCGGATACGCAGTATTTT.

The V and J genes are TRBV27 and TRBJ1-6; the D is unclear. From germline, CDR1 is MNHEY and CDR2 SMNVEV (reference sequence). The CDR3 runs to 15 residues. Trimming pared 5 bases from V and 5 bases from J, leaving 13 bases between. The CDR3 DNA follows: TGTGCCAGCAGTCCCCTAGGCAAACATAATTCACCCCTCCACTTT. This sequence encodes CASSPLGKHNSPLHF.

CDR3 DNA sequence: TGTGCCAGCAGTGAAGAAGCGGGAGGGAGTAACATTCAGTACTTC. This translates into CASSEEAGGSNIQYF. This chain links TRBV6-1 with TRBJ2-4, with TRBD2 matching 10 bases. The CDR3 consists of 15 residues. Germline assignment: CDR1 MNHNS and CDR2 SASEGT. Losses at the gene ends were 1 base for V and 7 bases for J; bases not matched to a gene: 4.

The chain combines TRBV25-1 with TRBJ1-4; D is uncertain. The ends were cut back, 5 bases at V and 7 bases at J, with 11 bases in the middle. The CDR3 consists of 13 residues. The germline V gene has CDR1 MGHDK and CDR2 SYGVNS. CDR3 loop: CASSLGPGEKLFF. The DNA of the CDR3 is TGTGCCAGCAGTCTTGGCCCGGGTGAAAAACTGTTTTTT.

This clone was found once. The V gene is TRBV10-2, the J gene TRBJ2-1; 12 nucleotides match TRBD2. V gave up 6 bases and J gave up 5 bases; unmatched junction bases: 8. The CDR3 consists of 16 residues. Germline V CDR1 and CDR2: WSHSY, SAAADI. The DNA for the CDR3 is TGCGCCAGCAGAGTACTAGCGGGAGGACTCCACAATGAGCAGTTCTTC. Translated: CASRVLAGGLHNEQFF.

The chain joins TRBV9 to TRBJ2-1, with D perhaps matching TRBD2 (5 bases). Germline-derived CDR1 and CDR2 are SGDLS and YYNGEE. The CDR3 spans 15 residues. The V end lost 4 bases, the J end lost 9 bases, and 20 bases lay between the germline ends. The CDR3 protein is CASSPSVDLVAEQFF. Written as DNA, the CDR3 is TGTGCCAGCAGCCCGAGTGTGGACTTGGTGGCTGAGCAGTTCTTC.

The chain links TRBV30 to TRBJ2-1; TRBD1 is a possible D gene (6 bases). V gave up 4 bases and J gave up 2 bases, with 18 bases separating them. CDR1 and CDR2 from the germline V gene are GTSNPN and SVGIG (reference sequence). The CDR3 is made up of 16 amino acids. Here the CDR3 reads CAWKNLGRGPYNEQFF. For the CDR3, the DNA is TGTGCCTGGAAAAACTTAGGCAGGGGCCCCTACAATGAGCAGTTCTTC.

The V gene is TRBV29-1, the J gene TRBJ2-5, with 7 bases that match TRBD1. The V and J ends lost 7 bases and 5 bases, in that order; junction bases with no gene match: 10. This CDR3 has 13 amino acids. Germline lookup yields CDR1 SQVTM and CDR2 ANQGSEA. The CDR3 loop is CSGGGDSLETQYF. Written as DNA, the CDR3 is TGCAGCGGGGGTGGGGACAGCCTGGAGACCCAGTACTTC.

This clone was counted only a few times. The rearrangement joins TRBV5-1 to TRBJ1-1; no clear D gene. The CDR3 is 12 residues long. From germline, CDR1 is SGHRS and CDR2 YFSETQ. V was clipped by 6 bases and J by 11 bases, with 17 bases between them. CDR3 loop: CASNSPNEEAFF. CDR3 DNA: TGCGCCAGCAACTCCCCCAACGAGGAGGCTTTCTTT.

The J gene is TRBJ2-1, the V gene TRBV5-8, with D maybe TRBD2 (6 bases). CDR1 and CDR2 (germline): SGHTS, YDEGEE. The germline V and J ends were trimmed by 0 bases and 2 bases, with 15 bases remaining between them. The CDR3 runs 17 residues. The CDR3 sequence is CASSLAQMDYAYNEQFF. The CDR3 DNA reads TGTGCCAGCAGCTTGGCCCAGATGGACTACGCCTACAATGAGCAGTTCTTC.

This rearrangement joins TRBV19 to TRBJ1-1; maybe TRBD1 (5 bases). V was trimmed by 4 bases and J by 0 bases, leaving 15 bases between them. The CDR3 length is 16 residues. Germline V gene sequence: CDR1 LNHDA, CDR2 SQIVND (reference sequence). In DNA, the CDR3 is TGTGCCAGTAGTACCGCCCAGGGACGGTTGAACACTGAAGCTTTCTTT. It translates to CASSTAQGRLNTEAFF.

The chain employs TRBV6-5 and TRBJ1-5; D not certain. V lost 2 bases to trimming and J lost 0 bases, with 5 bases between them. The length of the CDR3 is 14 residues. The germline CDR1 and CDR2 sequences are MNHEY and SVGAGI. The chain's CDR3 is CASSYHGSNQPQHF. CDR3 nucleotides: TGTGCCAGCAGTTACCACGGTAGCAATCAGCCCCAGCATTTT.

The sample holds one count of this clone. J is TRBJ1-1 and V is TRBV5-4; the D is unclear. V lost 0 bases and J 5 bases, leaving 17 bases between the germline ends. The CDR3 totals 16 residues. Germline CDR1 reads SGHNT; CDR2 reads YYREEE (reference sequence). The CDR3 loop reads CASSLARDKRRTEAFF. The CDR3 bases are TGTGCCAGCAGCTTGGCGAGAGACAAGAGAAGGACTGAAGCTTTCTTT.

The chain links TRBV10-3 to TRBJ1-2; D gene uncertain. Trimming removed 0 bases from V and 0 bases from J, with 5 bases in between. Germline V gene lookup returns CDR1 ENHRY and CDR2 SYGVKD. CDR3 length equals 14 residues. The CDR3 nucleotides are TGTGCCATCAGTGAGTCCGCGGCTAACTATGGCTACACCTTC. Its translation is CAISESAANYGYTF.

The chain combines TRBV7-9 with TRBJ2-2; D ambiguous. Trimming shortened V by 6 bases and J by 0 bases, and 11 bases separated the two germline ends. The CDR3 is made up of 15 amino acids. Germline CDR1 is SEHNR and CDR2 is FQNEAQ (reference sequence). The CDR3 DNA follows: TGTGCCAGCAGAAATAGCATGACGAACACCGGGGAGCTGTTTTTT. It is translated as CASRNSMTNTGELFF.

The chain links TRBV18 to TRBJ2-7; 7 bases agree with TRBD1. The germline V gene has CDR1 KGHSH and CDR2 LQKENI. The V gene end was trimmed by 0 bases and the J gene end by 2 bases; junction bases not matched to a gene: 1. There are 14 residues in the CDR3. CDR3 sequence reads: CASSPPDRTYEQYF. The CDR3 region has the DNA TGTGCCAGCTCACCACCGGACAGGACCTACGAGCAGTACTTC.

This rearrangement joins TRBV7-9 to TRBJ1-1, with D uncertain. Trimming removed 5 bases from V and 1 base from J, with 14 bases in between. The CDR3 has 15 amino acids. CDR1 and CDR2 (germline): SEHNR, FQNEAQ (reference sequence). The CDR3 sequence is CASSPPQRGNTEAFF. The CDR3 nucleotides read TGTGCCAGCAGCCCCCCCCAACGGGGGAACACTGAAGCTTTCTTT.

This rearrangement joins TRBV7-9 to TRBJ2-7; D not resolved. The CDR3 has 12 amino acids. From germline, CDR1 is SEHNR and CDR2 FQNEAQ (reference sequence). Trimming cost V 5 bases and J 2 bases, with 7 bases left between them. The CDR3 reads CASSLRTYEQYF. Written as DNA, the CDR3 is TGTGCCAGCAGCCTCCGAACCTACGAGCAGTACTTC. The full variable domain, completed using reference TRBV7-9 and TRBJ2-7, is DTGVSQNPRHKITKRGQNVTFRCDPISEHNRLYWYRQTLGQGPEFLTYFQNEAQLEKSRLLSDRFSAERPKGSFSTLEIQRTEQGDSAMYLCASSLRTYEQYFGPGTRLTVT.

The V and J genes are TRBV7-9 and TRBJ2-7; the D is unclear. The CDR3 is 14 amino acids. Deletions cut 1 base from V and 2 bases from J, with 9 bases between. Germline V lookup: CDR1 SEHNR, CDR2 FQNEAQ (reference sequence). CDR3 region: CASSLGPATYEQYF. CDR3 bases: TGTGCCAGCAGCTTAGGGCCAGCGACCTACGAGCAGTACTTC.

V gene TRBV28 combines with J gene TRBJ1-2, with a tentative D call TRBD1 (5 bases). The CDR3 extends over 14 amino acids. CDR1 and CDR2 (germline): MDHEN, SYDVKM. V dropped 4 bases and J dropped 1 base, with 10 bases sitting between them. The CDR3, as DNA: TGTGCCAGCAGTTCCACGGGACTTAACTATGGCTACACCTTC. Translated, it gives CASSSTGLNYGYTF.

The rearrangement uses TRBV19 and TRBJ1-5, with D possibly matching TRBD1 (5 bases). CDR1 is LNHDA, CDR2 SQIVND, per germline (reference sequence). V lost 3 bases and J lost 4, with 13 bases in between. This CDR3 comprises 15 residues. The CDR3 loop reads CASSIGGLGNQPQHF. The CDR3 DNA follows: TGTGCCAGTAGTATTGGGGGGTTAGGAAATCAGCCCCAGCATTTT.

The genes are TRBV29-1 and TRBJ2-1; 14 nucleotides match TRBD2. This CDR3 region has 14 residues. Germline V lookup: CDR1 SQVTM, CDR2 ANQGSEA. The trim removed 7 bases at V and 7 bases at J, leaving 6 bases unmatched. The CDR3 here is CSAPGLAGVNEQFF. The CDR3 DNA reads TGCAGCGCTCCGGGACTAGCGGGAGTGAATGAGCAGTTCTTC.

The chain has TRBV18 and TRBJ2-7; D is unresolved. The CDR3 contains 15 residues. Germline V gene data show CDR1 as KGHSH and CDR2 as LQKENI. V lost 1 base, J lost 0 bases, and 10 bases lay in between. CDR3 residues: CASSPLSGNSYEQYF. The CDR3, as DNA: TGTGCCAGCTCACCACTCTCCGGAAACTCCTACGAGCAGTACTTC.

The CDR3 spells CASSYGGGTEAFF. The DNA of the CDR3 is TGTGCCAGCAGTTACGGGGGAGGCACTGAAGCTTTCTTT. V gene TRBV6-6 combines with J gene TRBJ1-1; D perhaps matches TRBD1 (5 bases). The CDR3 has 13 residues. Between the trimmed V and J ends, which lost 2 bases and 4 bases, there was a span of 8 bases. From germline, CDR1 is MNHNY and CDR2 SVGAGI (reference sequence).